This T cell receptor (beta chain) is drawn from a study of beta chain features in type 1 diabetes. Study details: Patients were similar to healthy donors in age and gender (as well as in cell yields).

Broader study findings: In the patient group, naive, central memory and Treg TCRB repertoires seemed more alike than in the healthy donor group.

Expressed TCRB transcripts were sequenced after all isolated RNA was converted to cDNA. Libraries were prepared by immunoSEQ multiplex PCR; TCRdb keeps only in-frame clonotypes and omits some of them. The sample lists some 360,000 clones, about 20% seen once, with 0.044% in the top ten. V lost 5 bases, J lost 5 bases, and 6 bases stayed unmatched. Germline CDR1 is SEHNR and CDR2 is FQNEAQ (reference sequence). The CDR3 covers 15 residues. Sorting based on CD45RO/CCR7/CD25/CD127/CD95/CD27 separated CD4+ naive, central memory, regulatory and stem cell-like memory cells. Comments on this clone: Its antigen is unknown.

V usage is TRBV7-9 and J usage is TRBJ2-2; 9 bases agree with TRBD1. The receptor was isolated from a woman aged 18 to 35 in good health. The sequencing input was naive CD4+ T cells from blood. CDR3: CASSPQGARTGELFF. The CDR3 bases are TGTGCCAGCAGCCCACAGGGGGCGCGGACCGGGGAGCTGTTTTTT.